The TCR beta chain under discussion was sequenced for a study of PD-1 blockade in classical Hodgkin lymphoma. Study results and caveats: Possibly reflecting disease activity or prior therapy, repertoire differences have causes that remain undefined.

The germline V gene has CDR1 MNHEY and CDR2 SVGAGI. The CDR3 has 15 residues. J was trimmed by 4 bases and V by 6 bases; bases with no gene match: 6. Points on this clone: The antigen is unknown.

Relapse after autologous stem cell transplantation occurred in every patient, and brentuximab vedotin exposure varied. Method: immunoSEQ multiplex PCR; TCRdb's copy keeps in-frame clones and lacks some. The profile shows 10,000 to 15,000 clones, around 75% of them singletons. The chain couples TRBV6-5 to TRBJ2-1; 10 bases are a match to TRBD2. This sample comprised peripheral blood mononuclear cells (PBMCs), obtained at baseline. The clonotype comes from a human donor with classical Hodgkin lymphoma. CDR3 in amino acids: CASRYGLAEYNEQFF. The CDR3 nucleotides are TGTGCCAGCAGATATGGACTAGCGGAATACAATGAGCAGTTCTTC.